Listed here are 21 T cell receptor beta chains from one sample, sequenced in a study of T-cell memory formation after mild COVID-19 (dated by TCRdb to the early 2020s). The library came from 5' RACE. The instrument given in TCRdb is Illumina NovaSeq 6000. TCRdb applied fastp at Q25 and MiXCR to the public reads, then kept only in-frame beta chains. Here each entry gathers all rows of one CDR3 protein and keeps the most common genes and DNA. The sample table lists 300,000 to 350,000 distinct CDR3 sequences, approximately 20% of them with a count of one. The ten largest clones take up about 21% of the sample. The specimen sequenced was PBMCs or a T cell subset sorted from them (not recorded which). Source of these receptors: a young man who had mild COVID-19 (a few samples of this study predate the infection). The sample titles of this study are shuffled in the database, so cell type and time point are left out; the donor was told from shared clones.

This clonotype showed up just a few times. CDR3 bases: TGTGCCAGCAGCCAAGATAACAACTCTGGAAACACCATATATTTT. Its translation: CASSQDNNSGNTIYF. V usage is TRBV4-2 and J usage is TRBJ1-3; D is uncertain. V lost 0 bases and J lost 0, with 6 bases in between. Germline CDR1 reads LGHNA; CDR2 reads YNFKEQ. The CDR3 length is 15 residues.

This clonotype was found a few times. This chain uses TRBV6-5 with TRBJ2-5; 8 bases agree with TRBD2. V was pared by 0 bases and J by 5 bases, with 8 bases of the junction left unmatched. The CDR3 extends over 16 amino acids. Per germline, CDR1 MNHEY and CDR2 SVGAGI. The CDR3 nucleotides read TGTGCCAGCAGTTACTCGTATAGCGGGGCCGGGGAGACCCAGTACTTC. This encodes CASSYSYSGAGETQYF.

This sequence joins TRBV6-2 or TRBV6-3 and TRBJ1-5; D unclear. Germline CDR1 reads MNHEY; CDR2 reads SVGEGT. The CDR3 spans 12 residues. Trimming pared 2 bases from V and 9 bases from J, leaving 8 bases between. The CDR3 protein is CASSYRAGPQHF. The DNA for the CDR3 is TGTGCCAGCAGTTACAGGGCGGGGCCCCAGCATTTT.

V usage is TRBV2 and J usage is TRBJ2-7; unclear D gene. V dropped 7 bases and J dropped 3 bases, with 13 bases sitting between them. The CDR3 loop spans 13 amino acids. Germline V gives CDR1 SNHLY, CDR2 FYNNEI. CDR3 nucleotides: TGTGCCAGCACCGAGAGGTACGGCTACGAGCAGTACTTC. Residues: CASTERYGYEQYF.

This clonotype was detected many times. The chain links TRBV4-3 to TRBJ2-7, with D tentatively TRBD2 (5 bases). V shed 4 bases and J shed 8 bases, with 21 bases lying between them. The CDR3 spans 15 residues. Germline V gene data show CDR1 as LGHNA and CDR2 as YSLEER. In nucleotides, the CDR3 is TGCGCCAGCAGCCTCGTCGGACTCTCCCGGGGAAAGCAGTACTTC. As protein: CASSLVGLSRGKQYF.

CDR3 in amino acids: CASSSRNYEQYF. The CDR3 coding sequence is TGTGCCAGCAGTTCCAGGAACTACGAGCAGTACTTC. The chain uses TRBV6-5 and TRBJ2-7; D unresolved. The germline CDR1 and CDR2 sequences are MNHEY and SVGAGI. The CDR3 is 12 amino acids. The ends were cut back, 4 bases at V and 3 bases at J, with 7 bases in the middle.

The sample holds a few counts of this clonotype. This rearrangement joins TRBV5-1 to TRBJ1-1; TRBD1 aligns across 12 bases. V was clipped by 0 bases and J by 0 bases; unmatched bases: 3. The CDR3 sequence is 17 residues long. Germline assignment: CDR1 SGHRS and CDR2 YFSETQ. The CDR3 spells CASSLGGTGGMNTEAFF. The CDR3 DNA is TGCGCCAGCAGCTTGGGAGGGACAGGGGGCATGAACACTGAAGCTTTCTTT.

This clonotype occurred a few times. The chain employs TRBV7-9 and TRBJ2-3; 9 bases agree with TRBD1. Germline CDR1 and CDR2: SEHNR and FQNEAQ (reference sequence). Unmatched junction bases numbered 6, after V lost 4 bases and J lost 4 bases. The CDR3 totals 15 residues. CDR3 protein: CASSSPDRGADTQYF. The CDR3 DNA sequence: TGTGCCAGCAGCTCACCAGACAGGGGGGCAGATACGCAGTATTTT.

The chain is built from TRBV4-3 and TRBJ2-1; TRBD2 matches 8 bases. Germline V gene data show CDR1 as LGHNA and CDR2 as YSLEER. V shed 0 bases, J shed 10 bases, and the junction held 5 bases outside the gene matches. The CDR3 has 14 amino acids. The CDR3 here is CASSQDLRGEEQFF. The CDR3 region has the DNA TGCGCCAGCAGCCAAGATCTGCGGGGGGAGGAGCAGTTCTTC.

This clonotype appeared many times. V and J are TRBV28 and TRBJ2-3, with 8 positions matching TRBD1. The germline gives CDR1 MDHEN, CDR2 SYDVKM. V gave up 3 bases and J gave up 6 bases; unmatched junction bases: 8. This CDR3 is built from 15 residues. The CDR3 loop reads CASSLQGAGWDTQYF. CDR3 bases: TGTGCCAGCAGTTTGCAGGGGGCGGGATGGGATACGCAGTATTTT.

The V call is TRBV12-3 or TRBV12-4, the J call TRBJ1-1, with 7 bases lining up with TRBD1. With 7 bases clipped from V and 3 bases from J, the junction kept 14 bases outside the gene matches. The CDR3 has 16 amino acids. The CDR3 DNA sequence: TGTGCCAGCACCTGGGGCAACAGGGGTTTCGACACTGAAGCTTTCTTT. Amino acid sequence: CASTWGNRGFDTEAFF.

This clonotype has just a few counts. The V call is TRBV7-9, the J call TRBJ2-7; D gene ambiguous. The germline gives CDR1 SEHNR, CDR2 FQNEAQ (reference sequence). Trimming left V 5 bases short and J 5 bases short, with 19 bases between. This CDR3 contains 15 residues. The CDR3 DNA is TGTGCCAGCAGCCGCTCAGAGGTTAGCATGGACGAGCAGTACTTC. Its protein is CASSRSEVSMDEQYF.

This rearrangement joins TRBV11-2 to TRBJ2-1, with no clear D. Trimming pared 8 bases from V and 2 bases from J, leaving 7 bases between. This CDR3 has 12 amino acids. CDR1 is SGHAT and CDR2 is FQNNGV in the germline V gene. CDR3 bases: TGTGCCAGCCTCTCTACCTACAATGAGCAGTTCTTC. Its translation: CASLSTYNEQFF. Using reference TRBV11-2 and TRBJ2-1 for the parts outside the CDR3, the full variable domain is EAGVAQSPRYKIIEKRQSVAFWCNPISGHATLYWYQQILGQGPKLLIQFQNNGVVDDSQLPKDRFSAERLKGVDSTLKIQPAKLEDSAVYLCASLSTYNEQFFGPGTRLTVL.

The chain joins TRBV20-1 to TRBJ1-4; 7 nucleotides align to TRBD1. Unmatched junction bases numbered 4, after V lost 5 bases and J lost 4 bases. This CDR3 has 13 amino acids. Looked up from germline, CDR1 is DFQATT and CDR2 is SNEGSKA (reference sequence). DNA for the CDR3: TGCAGTGCTCGGGACAGCGTTAATGAAAAACTGTTTTTT. This codes for CSARDSVNEKLFF.

This clonotype occurred a few times. The rearrangement links TRBV5-5 to TRBJ2-3; tentatively, D is TRBD2 (6 bases). From germline, CDR1 is SGHKS and CDR2 YYEKEE (reference sequence). There are 15 residues in the CDR3. V lost 4 bases and J lost 4, with 16 bases in between. CDR3 bases: TGTGCCAGCAGCCGAATAGGAGGGGACCCAGATACGCAGTATTTT. Translated: CASSRIGGDPDTQYF.

This clonotype was counted many times. The V gene is TRBV6-6, the J gene TRBJ1-2; D call uncertain. This CDR3 has 12 residues. Germline V CDR1 and CDR2: MNHNY, SVGAGI (reference sequence). V was pared by 4 bases and J by 4 bases, with 7 bases between. For the CDR3, the DNA is TGTGCCAGCAGTTCTCAACCCTATGGCTACACCTTC. This translates into CASSSQPYGYTF.

The chain combines TRBV19 with TRBJ1-2, with D possibly being TRBD1 (5 bases). CDR1 and CDR2 (germline): LNHDA, SQIVND (reference sequence). The V end was cut by 7 bases, the J end by 4 bases, with 10 bases between. This CDR3 comprises 12 residues. The CDR3 reads CASNGGIYGYTF. CDR3 DNA sequence: TGTGCCAGTAACGGGGGGATCTATGGCTACACCTTC.

There are a few counts of this clonotype. The chain couples TRBV11-2 to TRBJ2-7; 12 nucleotides line up with TRBD1. Germline CDR1 is SGHAT and CDR2 is FQNNGV. This CDR3 region has 16 residues. Losses at the gene ends were 1 base for V and 5 bases for J; bases not matched to a gene: 6. The CDR3: CASSLGGTGGIHEQYF. The CDR3 DNA reads as TGTGCCAGCAGCTTAGGTGGGACAGGGGGCATACACGAGCAGTACTTC.

In this sample, this clonotype turned up a few times. This sequence joins TRBV27 and TRBJ2-7, with 8 positions matching TRBD2. V lost 5 bases to trimming and J lost 1 base; unmatched junction nucleotides: 10. Per the germline V gene, CDR1 is MNHEY and CDR2 is SMNVEV (reference sequence). This CDR3 spans 16 amino acids. The CDR3 coding sequence is TGTGCCAGCAGTCCGTTCGGGGGGGCCTCGTCCTACGAGCAGTACGTC. Its translation is CASSPFGGASSYEQYV.

The chain combines TRBV6-5 with TRBJ2-1; 8 nucleotides align to TRBD1. J was trimmed by 4 bases and V by 0 bases; bases with no gene match: 8. This CDR3 comprises 17 residues. Germline assignment: CDR1 MNHEY and CDR2 SVGAGI. DNA of the CDR3: TGTGCCAGCAGTTACTCCCCCGGGACAGGTCCATACAATGAGCAGTTCTTC. Protein: CASSYSPGTGPYNEQFF.

In this sample, this clonotype turned up a few times. One end of the junction varies from germline; a read error may be responsible. V gene TRBV20-1 combines with J gene TRBJ1-6; D ambiguous. Germline values: CDR1 DFQATT, CDR2 SNEGSKA (reference sequence). The CDR3 has 13 residues. Here the CDR3 DNA reads TGCAGTGCCAGAGGACCGGACAATTCACCCCTCCACTTT. It specifies CSARGPDNSPLHF.